The clone carrying this T cell receptor beta chain was recorded many times. RNA transcripts were the template for amplifying TCR beta CDR3 regions. The study used the HTBI primer set for a first-round RT-PCR of the TCR CDR3. TCRdb used MiXCR to reprocess the multiplex PCR reads, holding one entry per CDR3 protein. The table shows approximately 400,000 distinct CDR3 sequences, with approximately 13% occurring only once. The sample originates from a study of T cells in Graves' hyperthyroidism and ophthalmopathy. This CDR3 contains 15 residues. CDR1 and CDR2 (germline): SNHLY, FYNNEI. Trimming at V came to 7 bases and at J to 2 bases, leaving 7 bases not matched to a gene. The hyperthyroidism was newly diagnosed and had lasted under 2 months; the patients were aged 18 to 65. The study excluded patients with uncontrolled infection, other autoimmune disease, pregnancy or lactation. Orbital computed tomography, thyroid ultrasound, serum thyroxine and TRAb, and clinical symptoms together informed the diagnoses.

This receptor was taken from a man aged 25-40 years with Graves' hyperthyroidism that later progressed to Graves' ophthalmopathy. The chain combines TRBV2 with TRBJ2-5; 10 bases align to TRBD2. The sequencing input was blood. The CDR3 DNA sequence: TGTGCCAGCAAGGAAGGACTAGCGGTACAAGAGACCCAGTACTTC. Its translation is CASKEGLAVQETQYF.